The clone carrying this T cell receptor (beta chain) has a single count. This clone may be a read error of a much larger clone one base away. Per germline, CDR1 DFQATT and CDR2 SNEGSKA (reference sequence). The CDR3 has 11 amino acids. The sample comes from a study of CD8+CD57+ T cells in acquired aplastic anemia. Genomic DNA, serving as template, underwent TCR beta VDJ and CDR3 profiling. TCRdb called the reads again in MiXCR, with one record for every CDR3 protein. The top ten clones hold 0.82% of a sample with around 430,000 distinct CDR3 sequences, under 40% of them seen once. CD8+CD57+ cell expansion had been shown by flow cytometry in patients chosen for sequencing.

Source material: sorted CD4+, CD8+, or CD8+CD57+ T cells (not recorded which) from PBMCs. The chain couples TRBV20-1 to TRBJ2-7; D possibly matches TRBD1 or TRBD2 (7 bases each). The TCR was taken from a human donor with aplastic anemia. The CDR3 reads CSASAGGEQCF. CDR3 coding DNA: TGCAGTGCTAGTGCAGGGGGGGAGCAGTGCTTC.